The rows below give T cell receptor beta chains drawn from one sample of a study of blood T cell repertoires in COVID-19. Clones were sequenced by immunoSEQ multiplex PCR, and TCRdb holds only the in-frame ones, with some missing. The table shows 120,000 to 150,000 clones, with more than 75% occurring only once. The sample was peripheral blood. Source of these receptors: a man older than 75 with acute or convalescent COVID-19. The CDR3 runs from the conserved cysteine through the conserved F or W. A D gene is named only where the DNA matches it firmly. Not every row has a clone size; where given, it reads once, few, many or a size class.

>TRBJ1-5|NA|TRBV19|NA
TGTGCCAGTACCGGGACTTTGAATCAGCCCCAGCATTTT
CASTGTLNQPQHF
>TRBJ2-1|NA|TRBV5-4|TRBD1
TGTGCCAGCAGGGTTGGACAGGGCTCCTACAATGAGCAGTTCTTC
CASRVGQGSYNEQFF
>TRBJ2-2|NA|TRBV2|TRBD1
TGTGCCAGCGACCCGGGACAGGGGGCAACCGGGGAGCTGTTTTTT
CASDPGQGATGELFF
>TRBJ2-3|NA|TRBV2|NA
TGTGCCAGCGGAACAGAGAGCACAGATACGCAGTATTTT
CASGTESTDTQYF
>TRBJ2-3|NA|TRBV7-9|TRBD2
TGTGCCAGCAGCTTAGGCGGGGGGGTGGATACGCAGTATTTT
CASSLGGGVDTQYF
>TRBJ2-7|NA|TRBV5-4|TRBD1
TGTGCCAGCAGCCAAGGGACAGCCATCTCCTACGAGCAGTACTTC
CASSQGTAISYEQYF
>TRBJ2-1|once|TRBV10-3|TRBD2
TGTGCCATCAGTGAGCCGGGACTAGCTTTTAATGAGCAGTTCTTC
CAISEPGLAFNEQFF
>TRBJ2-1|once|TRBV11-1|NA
TGTGCCAGCAGCTTACAACAGGAGGGTGAGCAGTTCTTC
CASSLQQEGEQFF
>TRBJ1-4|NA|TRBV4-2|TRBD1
TGTGCCAGCAGCCAAAGGGCAGGGGGCAGTGAAAAACTGTTTTTT
CASSQRAGGSEKLFF
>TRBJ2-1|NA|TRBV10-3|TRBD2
TGTGCCATCTCGACTAGCGGGAGTCCGGGTGAGCAGTTCTTC
CAISTSGSPGEQFF
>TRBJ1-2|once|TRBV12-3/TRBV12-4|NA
TGTGCCAGCAGCCAAGGGGCGAGGGGCTACACCTTC
CASSQGARGYTF
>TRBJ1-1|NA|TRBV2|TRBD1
TGTGCCAGCGGACAGGTTACAAACACTGAAGCTTTCTTT
CASGQVTNTEAFF
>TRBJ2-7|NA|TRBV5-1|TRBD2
TGCGCCAGCAGCTGGGATAGCGGGATCTGGCGCGAGCAGTACTTC
CASSWDSGIWREQYF
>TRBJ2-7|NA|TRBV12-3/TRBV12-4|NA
TGTGCCAGCAGCTACGGACAGTCCTACGAGCAGTACTTC
CASSYGQSYEQYF
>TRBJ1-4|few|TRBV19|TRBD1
TGTGCCACTCGACAGGGGGCGTACGAAAAACTGTTTTTT
CATRQGAYEKLFF
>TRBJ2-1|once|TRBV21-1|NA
TGTGCCAGCAGCAAAGTTAGGACTAGAGGATCCAATGAGCAGTTCTTC
CASSKVRTRGSNEQFF
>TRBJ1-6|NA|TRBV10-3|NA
TGTGCCATCAGTGAGTCGGGAGGGGGTTTGAATTCACCCCTCCACTTT
CAISESGGGLNSPLHF
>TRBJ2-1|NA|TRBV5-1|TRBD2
TGCGCCAGCAGCTTGGGCACGGGGGGGCAAAACAATGAGCAGTTCTTC
CASSLGTGGQNNEQFF
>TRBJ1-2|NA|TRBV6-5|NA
TGTGCCAGCAGTCCGACCGGCTGGAGGGGCTACACCTTC
CASSPTGWRGYTF
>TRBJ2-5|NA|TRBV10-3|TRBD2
TGTGCCACCCGGGGGGGGGAAGAGACCCAGTACTTC
CATRGGEETQYF
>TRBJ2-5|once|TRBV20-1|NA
TGCAGTGCTAGAAGGGGTCGGACCCAGTACTTC
CSARRGRTQYF
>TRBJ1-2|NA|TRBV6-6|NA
TGTGCCAGCAGTTACTCGGACACGGCTTCTAACTATGGCTACACCTTC
CASSYSDTASNYGYTF
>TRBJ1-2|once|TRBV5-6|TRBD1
TGTGCCAGCAGAACCGGGACAGGGGGTGCCCTATATGGCTACACCTTC
CASRTGTGGALYGYTF
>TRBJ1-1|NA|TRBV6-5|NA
TGTGCCAGCAGTACGGGAGGGAGAACTGAAGCTTTCTTT
CASSTGGRTEAFF
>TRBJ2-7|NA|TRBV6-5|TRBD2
TGTGCCAGCACCCGAACTCCCGGGGGGAGCTACGAGCAGTACTTC
CASTRTPGGSYEQYF
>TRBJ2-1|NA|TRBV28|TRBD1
TGTGCCAGCAGTAGCTACAGGGGGCGTGGTGAGCAGTTCTTC
CASSSYRGRGEQFF
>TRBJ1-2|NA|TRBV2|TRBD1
TGTGCCAGCAGTGGACAGGGCCTTTCTAACTATGGCTACACCTTC
CASSGQGLSNYGYTF
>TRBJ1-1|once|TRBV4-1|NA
TGCGCCAGCAGCCAAGGAGGCTCCGGATTGAACACTGAAGCTTTCTTT
CASSQGGSGLNTEAFF
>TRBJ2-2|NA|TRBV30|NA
TGTGCCTGGGTAGGGGGAGCGGGAACCGGGGAGCTGTTTTTT
CAWVGGAGTGELFF
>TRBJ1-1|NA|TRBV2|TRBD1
TGTGCCAGCCTAACTCAGGGGGCGCGGGGCACTGAAGCTTTCTTT
CASLTQGARGTEAFF
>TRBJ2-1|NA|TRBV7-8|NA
TGTGCCAGCAGCTTCGACAGGCGCGCCTACAATGAGCAGTTCTTC
CASSFDRRAYNEQFF
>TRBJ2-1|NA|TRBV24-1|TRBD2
TGTGCCACCCCGACTAGCGGGAGTACGAATGAGCAGTTCTTC
CATPTSGSTNEQFF